These T cell receptor beta chains were read from a single sample in a study of T-cell reconstitution after alpha-beta-depleted transplantation in children. MiXCR, run by TCRdb on the PCR reads, gives a single entry per CDR3 protein. The sample yields approximately 490,000 distinct CDR3 sequences, approximately 12% seen once. Source: PBMCs from the stem cell graft donor, taken from the stem cell graft. All receptors derive from a human donor who donated a stem cell graft to a child with combined immunodeficiency. The CDR3 runs from the conserved cysteine through the conserved F or W. D genes are given only for firm matches. Only some rows state a clone size, as once, few, many or a class for expanded clones.

D gene: NA
V gene: TRBV6-2/TRBV6-3
J gene: TRBJ2-2
clone size: few
CDR3 protein: CASSYEFGGLVTGELFF
CDR3 DNA: TGTGCCAGCAGTTACGAGTTCGGGGGGCTTGTCACCGGGGAGCTGTTTTTT

D gene: NA
V gene: TRBV6-1
J gene: TRBJ2-3
clone size: few
CDR3 protein: CASNRVGTDTQYF
CDR3 DNA: TGTGCCAGCAATAGGGTCGGCACAGATACGCAGTATTTT

D gene: NA
V gene: TRBV10-2
J gene: TRBJ1-1
clone size: many
CDR3 protein: CASRDPNSAEAFF
CDR3 DNA: TGCGCCAGCAGGGACCCAAACTCGGCTGAAGCTTTCTTT

D gene: NA
V gene: TRBV5-5
J gene: TRBJ2-3
clone size: many
CDR3 protein: CASSLERRDTQYF
CDR3 DNA: TGTGCCAGCAGCTTGGAGCGAAGAGATACGCAGTATTTT

D gene: TRBD2
V gene: TRBV7-8
J gene: TRBJ2-3
clone size: many
CDR3 protein: CASRLAGPDTQYF
CDR3 DNA: TGTGCCAGCAGGCTAGCGGGGCCGGATACGCAGTATTTT

D gene: NA
V gene: TRBV11-3
J gene: TRBJ2-7
clone size: many
CDR3 protein: CASSFAGDSPQGNF
CDR3 DNA: TGTGCCAGCAGCTTCGCCGGTGACAGCCCCCAGGGGAACTTC

D gene: NA
V gene: TRBV10-3
J gene: TRBJ2-1
clone size: few
CDR3 protein: CAISDLDGLGEQFF
CDR3 DNA: TGTGCCATCAGCGATTTGGACGGTCTGGGTGAGCAGTTCTTC

D gene: TRBD2
V gene: TRBV27
J gene: TRBJ2-1
clone size: few
CDR3 protein: CASSLISSGSLQF
CDR3 DNA: TGTGCCAGCAGTTTAATCTCTAGCGGGAGCCTTCAATTC

D gene: TRBD1
V gene: TRBV20-1
J gene: TRBJ1-4
clone size: NA
CDR3 protein: CSARGQGPKLFF
CDR3 DNA: TGCAGTGCTAGAGGACAGGGACCGAAACTGTTTTTT

D gene: NA
V gene: TRBV12-3/TRBV12-4
J gene: TRBJ2-1
clone size: few
CDR3 protein: CASSYVSYNEQFF
CDR3 DNA: TGTGCCAGCAGTTACGTCTCCTACAATGAGCAGTTCTTC

D gene: NA
V gene: TRBV18
J gene: TRBJ1-1
clone size: NA
CDR3 protein: CASSPPLIWNTEAFF
CDR3 DNA: TGTGCCAGCTCACCGCCGCTTATATGGAACACTGAAGCTTTCTTT